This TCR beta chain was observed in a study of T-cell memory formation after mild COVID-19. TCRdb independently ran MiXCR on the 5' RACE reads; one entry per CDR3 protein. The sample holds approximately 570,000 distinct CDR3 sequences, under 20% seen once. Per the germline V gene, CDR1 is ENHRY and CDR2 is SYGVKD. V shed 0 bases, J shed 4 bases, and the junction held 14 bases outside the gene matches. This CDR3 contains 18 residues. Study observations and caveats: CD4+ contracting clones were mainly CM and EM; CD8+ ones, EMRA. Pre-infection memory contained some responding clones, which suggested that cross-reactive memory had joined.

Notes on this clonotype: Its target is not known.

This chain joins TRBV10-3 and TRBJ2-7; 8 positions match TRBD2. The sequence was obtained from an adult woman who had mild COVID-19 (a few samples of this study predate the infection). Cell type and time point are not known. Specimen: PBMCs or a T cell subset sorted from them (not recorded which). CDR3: CAISESAFIRGGRYEQYF. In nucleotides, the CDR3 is TGTGCCATCAGTGAGTCCGCGTTCATCCGTGGCGGGAGGTACGAGCAGTACTTC.